Each of the 4 T cell receptor beta chains below was sequenced from the same sample in a study of cytomegalovirus exposure and HLA in healthy donors. The PCR ran on 60 Vbeta and 13 Jbeta primers. Sequencing was performed with immunoSEQ multiplex PCR; in TCRdb, only in-frame clones are kept and a portion is missing. In the table there are around 130,000 clones, 61% of which are singletons. The sequencing input was PBMCs. These TCRs come from a male donor in good health and CMV-seronegative.

This clone has more than one count but fewer than ten. The junction and the germline gene differ at one end; a read error may be behind it. The chain is built from TRBV7-7 and TRBJ2-1, with 8 bases lining up with TRBD1. The CDR3 is 16 residues long. Germline values: CDR1 SSHAT, CDR2 FNYEAQ (reference sequence). The CDR3 DNA follows: TGTGCTAGCAGCCCAGGGCAGGGGGCGCTGGCCAATGAGCAGTTCTTC. This translates into CASSPGQGALANEQFF.

The chain carries TRBV5-6 and TRBJ1-1; the match to TRBD1 covers 7 bases. The CDR3 runs 17 residues. Trimming took 0 bases from V and 1 from J; bases not matched to a gene: 9. CDR1 is SGHDT, CDR2 YYEEEE, per germline. Written as DNA, the CDR3 is TGTGCCAGCAGCTTGGGGGGGCCGGGACAGTGGAACACTGAAGCTTTCTTT. This sequence encodes CASSLGGPGQWNTEAFF.

The gene calls are TRBV6-1 and TRBJ2-7; D is perhaps TRBD1 (6 bases). The CDR3 is 13 residues long. CDR1 and CDR2 (germline): MNHNS, SASEGT. The ends were cut back, 9 bases at V and 5 bases at J, with 17 bases in the middle. The CDR3 DNA is TGTGCCAGTATGACAGGCTCGAAGGACGAGCAGTACTTC. Translated, it gives CASMTGSKDEQYF.

This chain uses TRBV7-2 with TRBJ1-6; perhaps TRBD1 as D (6 bases). Germline CDR1 reads SGHTA; CDR2 reads FQGNSA. V was pared by 1 base and J by 14 bases, with 21 bases between. This CDR3 spans 16 amino acids. The CDR3 reads CASSLGTGTNLFSLHF. For the CDR3, the DNA is TGTGCCAGCAGCTTAGGGACCGGGACAAACCTGTTTTCCCTCCACTTT.